Listed below are T cell receptor beta chains from one sample, sequenced in a study of CD8+CD57+ T cells in acquired aplastic anemia. A single record per CDR3 protein comes from TCRdb applying MiXCR to the reads. The sample has some 160,000 distinct CDR3 sequences, 40% to 55% seen once. The sample was sorted CD4+, CD8+, or CD8+CD57+ T cells (not recorded which) from PBMCs. These receptors were taken from a human donor with aplastic anemia. The CDR3 runs from the conserved cysteine through the conserved F or W. A D gene is named only where the DNA matches it firmly. Clone size is stated in some rows and not others, as once, few, many or a class when expanded.

d_gene: -; j_gene: TRBJ1-1; abundance: many; v_gene: TRBV2; CDR3nt: TGTGCCAGCAGTGAAGGCAGGGGGAACACTGAAGCTTTCTTT; CDR3aa: CASSEGRGNTEAFF
d_gene: -; j_gene: TRBJ1-2; abundance: many; v_gene: TRBV10-3; CDR3nt: TGTGCCATCAGTGAGTCCCAGGACTATGGCTACACCTTC; CDR3aa: CAISESQDYGYTF
d_gene: -; j_gene: TRBJ1-6; abundance: once; v_gene: TRBV15; CDR3nt: TGTGCCACCAGCAGCTTAGCCAGGGATAATTCACCCCTCCACTTT; CDR3aa: CATSSLARDNSPLHF
d_gene: -; j_gene: TRBJ2-3; abundance: many; v_gene: TRBV7-2; CDR3nt: TGTGCCAGCAGCTTACTAGGGCCAGATACGCAGTATTTT; CDR3aa: CASSLLGPDTQYF
d_gene: -; j_gene: TRBJ2-5; abundance: many; v_gene: TRBV20-1; CDR3nt: TGCAGTGCCGGACAACCGAAAGAGACCCAGTACTTC; CDR3aa: CSAGQPKETQYF
d_gene: -; j_gene: TRBJ1-6; abundance: many; v_gene: TRBV9; CDR3nt: TGTGCCAGCAGCGTAGGCGCAGGGAATGACTATAATTCACCCCTCCACTTT; CDR3aa: CASSVGAGNDYNSPLHF
d_gene: -; j_gene: TRBJ1-6; abundance: -; v_gene: TRBV20-1; CDR3nt: TGCAGTGCTAGACGTCAAAAGAGCTATAATTCACCCCTCCACTTT; CDR3aa: CSARRQKSYNSPLHF
d_gene: -; j_gene: TRBJ1-5; abundance: many; v_gene: TRBV4-3; CDR3nt: TGCGCCAGCAGCCGGGAAGTCGGGGTAGCCCAGCCCCAGCATTTT; CDR3aa: CASSREVGVAQPQHF
d_gene: -; j_gene: TRBJ1-2; abundance: many; v_gene: TRBV20-1; CDR3nt: TGCAGTGCTACTCCGGGGGTTTATGGCTACACCTTC; CDR3aa: CSATPGVYGYTF
d_gene: -; j_gene: TRBJ2-5; abundance: -; v_gene: TRBV28; CDR3nt: TGTGCCAGCAGCCGCGGACAGATGAGGGAGACCCAGTACTTC; CDR3aa: CASSRGQMRETQYF
d_gene: -; j_gene: TRBJ1-1; abundance: -; v_gene: TRBV20-1; CDR3nt: TGCAGTGCTAGAGGACCACTTCGGGCTTTCTTT; CDR3aa: CSARGPLRAFF
d_gene: -; j_gene: TRBJ2-7; abundance: -; v_gene: TRBV19; CDR3nt: TGTGCCAGTACCCCCGGGCCGGGACGCAACTACGAGCAGTACTTC; CDR3aa: CASTPGPGRNYEQYF
d_gene: TRBD1; j_gene: TRBJ2-7; abundance: many; v_gene: TRBV6-1; CDR3nt: TGTGCCACTGGACAGGGCGTTACCTACGAGCAGTACTTC; CDR3aa: CATGQGVTYEQYF
d_gene: TRBD1; j_gene: TRBJ2-3; abundance: -; v_gene: TRBV24-1; CDR3nt: TGTGCCACCAGTGATTCGTCGGACAGGGGTCCTACGCAGTATTTT; CDR3aa: CATSDSSDRGPTQYF
d_gene: -; j_gene: TRBJ1-1; abundance: many; v_gene: TRBV5-1; CDR3nt: TGCGCCAGCAGCTTGGTATTTGGGCAGGTGAACACTGAAGCTTTCTTT; CDR3aa: CASSLVFGQVNTEAFF
d_gene: TRBD1; j_gene: TRBJ1-2; abundance: many; v_gene: TRBV6-1; CDR3nt: TGTGCCAGCAGTAAAGGACAGGGGAACTATGGCTACACCTTC; CDR3aa: CASSKGQGNYGYTF
d_gene: -; j_gene: TRBJ1-6; abundance: -; v_gene: TRBV10-2; CDR3nt: TGTGCCAGCAGCCAGGTAGGGGAAAATTCACCCCTCCACTTT; CDR3aa: CASSQVGENSPLHF
d_gene: -; j_gene: TRBJ2-2; abundance: many; v_gene: TRBV6-5; CDR3nt: TGTGCCAGCAGTTACCTGGCAGGGAGCACCGGGGAGCTGTTTTTT; CDR3aa: CASSYLAGSTGELFF
d_gene: TRBD1; j_gene: TRBJ1-6; abundance: -; v_gene: TRBV20-1; CDR3nt: TGCAGTGCTAGTATTACGGGACAGGGTGATTCACCCCTCCACTTT; CDR3aa: CSASITGQGDSPLHF
d_gene: TRBD1; j_gene: TRBJ2-6; abundance: -; v_gene: TRBV24-1; CDR3nt: TGTGCCACCAGTCCCGGGACAGGGGAAGCTGGGGCCAACGTCCTGACTTTC; CDR3aa: CATSPGTGEAGANVLTF
d_gene: TRBD1; j_gene: TRBJ1-5; abundance: -; v_gene: TRBV11-2; CDR3nt: TGTGCCAGCAGCCCCGGGGGCGGACAGGGGCGAAATCAGCCCCAGCATTTT; CDR3aa: CASSPGGGQGRNQPQHF
d_gene: TRBD1; j_gene: TRBJ1-2; abundance: -; v_gene: TRBV24-1; CDR3nt: TGTGCCACCAGTAGGGGGGACAGGGGAGACTATGGCTACACCTTC; CDR3aa: CATSRGDRGDYGYTF
d_gene: TRBD2; j_gene: TRBJ2-2; abundance: many; v_gene: TRBV19; CDR3nt: TGTGCCATCGGGGGGACCGTCGGGGAGCTGTTTTTT; CDR3aa: CAIGGTVGELFF
d_gene: TRBD1; j_gene: TRBJ2-6; abundance: many; v_gene: TRBV19; CDR3nt: TGTGCCAGTAGTATGAAGGGACAGAGTGGGGCCAACGTCCTGACTTTC; CDR3aa: CASSMKGQSGANVLTF
d_gene: -; j_gene: TRBJ2-1; abundance: -; v_gene: TRBV15; CDR3nt: TGTGCCACTTCTGGGGGAGACAATGAGCAGTTCTTC; CDR3aa: CATSGGDNEQFF
d_gene: -; j_gene: TRBJ1-6; abundance: -; v_gene: TRBV6-2/TRBV6-3; CDR3nt: TGTGCCAGCAGTTATGTAGGGATGGGCCCTAATTCACCCCTCCACTTT; CDR3aa: CASSYVGMGPNSPLHF
d_gene: -; j_gene: TRBJ1-1; abundance: few; v_gene: TRBV10-3; CDR3nt: TGTGCCATCAGTGGACAGCCGAACACTGAAGCTTTCTTT; CDR3aa: CAISGQPNTEAFF
d_gene: -; j_gene: TRBJ1-2; abundance: few; v_gene: TRBV6-5; CDR3nt: TGTGCCAGCAGTTATAACAGCGGGGGCTACACCTTC; CDR3aa: CASSYNSGGYTF
d_gene: TRBD1; j_gene: TRBJ1-2; abundance: -; v_gene: TRBV10-2; CDR3nt: TGCGCCAGCAGTTTACCGCGGGACAGGGACTATGGCTACACCTTC; CDR3aa: CASSLPRDRDYGYTF
d_gene: -; j_gene: TRBJ2-2; abundance: -; v_gene: TRBV7-9; CDR3nt: TGTGCCAGCAGCCCAGGGGCCTCTAACACCGGGGAGCTGTTTTTT; CDR3aa: CASSPGASNTGELFF
d_gene: -; j_gene: TRBJ1-2; abundance: -; v_gene: TRBV29-1; CDR3nt: TGCAGCGTTCGCGAGGGTACGATAGGGGGCTACACCTTC; CDR3aa: CSVREGTIGGYTF
d_gene: TRBD1; j_gene: TRBJ1-5; abundance: -; v_gene: TRBV11-2; CDR3nt: TGTGCCAGCAGAACAGGGGTCCTAATGAACACTTTCGGCAATCAGCCCCAGCATTTT; CDR3aa: CASRTGVLMNTFGNQPQHF
d_gene: -; j_gene: TRBJ1-6; abundance: many; v_gene: TRBV6-1; CDR3nt: TGTGCCAGCCTCGGCAGGGAGTATAATTCACCCCTCCACTTT; CDR3aa: CASLGREYNSPLHF
d_gene: -; j_gene: TRBJ2-2; abundance: many; v_gene: TRBV9; CDR3nt: TGTGCCAGCAGCCCCCGGGACAGCGGGAGTGCAAACACCGGGGAGCTGTTTTTT; CDR3aa: CASSPRDSGSANTGELFF
d_gene: -; j_gene: TRBJ1-1; abundance: -; v_gene: TRBV7-2; CDR3nt: TGTGCCAGCAGCTCAGCCCCGGGGGCCCGCACTGAAGCTTTCTTT; CDR3aa: CASSSAPGARTEAFF
d_gene: -; j_gene: TRBJ2-3; abundance: many; v_gene: TRBV2; CDR3nt: TGTGCCAGCAGCGCCGGGACCCGGGACACAGATACGCAGTATTTT; CDR3aa: CASSAGTRDTDTQYF
d_gene: -; j_gene: TRBJ1-1; abundance: many; v_gene: TRBV20-1; CDR3nt: TGCAGTGCTGCTGCGATAGGGTTGAACACTGAAGCTTTCTTT; CDR3aa: CSAAAIGLNTEAFF
d_gene: TRBD1; j_gene: TRBJ1-2; abundance: -; v_gene: TRBV20-1; CDR3nt: TGCAGTCTAGACAGGGTTGGGACAGACTATGGCTACACCTTC; CDR3aa: CSLDRVGTDYGYTF
d_gene: -; j_gene: TRBJ2-3; abundance: many; v_gene: TRBV11-2; CDR3nt: TGTGCCAGCAGCTTAGGTGCTAGCGTAGGCACAGATACGCAGTATTTT; CDR3aa: CASSLGASVGTDTQYF
d_gene: TRBD1; j_gene: TRBJ1-4; abundance: many; v_gene: TRBV19; CDR3nt: TGTGCCAGTAACTCAGGGGGCAACGGAAAACTGTTTTTT; CDR3aa: CASNSGGNGKLFF
d_gene: -; j_gene: TRBJ1-6; abundance: many; v_gene: TRBV9; CDR3nt: TGTGCCAGCAGCCCCAGTTCCCACAGAGATAATTCACCCCTCCACTTT; CDR3aa: CASSPSSHRDNSPLHF
d_gene: TRBD1; j_gene: TRBJ2-7; abundance: few; v_gene: TRBV19; CDR3nt: TGTGCCAGTAGGGGACAGACCCTTGGCGAGCAGTACTTC; CDR3aa: CASRGQTLGEQYF
d_gene: -; j_gene: TRBJ1-1; abundance: many; v_gene: TRBV20-1; CDR3nt: TGCAGTGCTAGAGTCGAGCTTGAAGCTTTCTTT; CDR3aa: CSARVELEAFF
d_gene: TRBD1; j_gene: TRBJ1-1; abundance: -; v_gene: TRBV4-3; CDR3nt: TGCGCCAGCAGCCCCCAGGGCAGGGGGTCCGGAACTTTCTTT; CDR3aa: CASSPQGRGSGTFF
d_gene: -; j_gene: TRBJ1-2; abundance: few; v_gene: TRBV10-3; CDR3nt: TGTGCCATCAGTGAGCCGCGACAGCCCTATGGCTACACCTTC; CDR3aa: CAISEPRQPYGYTF
d_gene: TRBD2; j_gene: TRBJ2-7; abundance: many; v_gene: TRBV6-1; CDR3nt: TGTGCCAGTAGGACTAGCGCCACCTACGAGCAGTACTTC; CDR3aa: CASRTSATYEQYF
d_gene: -; j_gene: TRBJ2-1; abundance: few; v_gene: TRBV15; CDR3nt: TGTGCCACCAGCAGAGGAGGCTGGTCCTACAATGAGCAGTTCTTC; CDR3aa: CATSRGGWSYNEQFF
d_gene: TRBD1; j_gene: TRBJ2-3; abundance: few; v_gene: TRBV10-3; CDR3nt: TGTGCCATCAGTGAGTCGGGACAGGACACAGATACGCAGTATTTT; CDR3aa: CAISESGQDTDTQYF
d_gene: -; j_gene: TRBJ1-3; abundance: many; v_gene: TRBV6-1; CDR3nt: TGTGCCAGCAGAGGAAACACCATATATTTT; CDR3aa: CASRGNTIYF
d_gene: -; j_gene: TRBJ1-1; abundance: -; v_gene: TRBV29-1; CDR3nt: TGCAGCGCCACTGGTGACGGCACTGAAGCTTTCTTT; CDR3aa: CSATGDGTEAFF
d_gene: -; j_gene: TRBJ2-1; abundance: -; v_gene: TRBV24-1; CDR3nt: TGTGCCACCAGTGACCCACACTCGATTAATGAGCAGTTCTTC; CDR3aa: CATSDPHSINEQFF
d_gene: -; j_gene: TRBJ2-7; abundance: -; v_gene: TRBV15; CDR3nt: TGTGCCACCAGCAGAGATAAACGGTACGAGCAGTACTTC; CDR3aa: CATSRDKRYEQYF
d_gene: TRBD2; j_gene: TRBJ2-1; abundance: -; v_gene: TRBV19; CDR3nt: TGTGCCAGTAGTATTCGGGGGGATGAGCAGTTCTTC; CDR3aa: CASSIRGDEQFF
d_gene: -; j_gene: TRBJ1-2; abundance: many; v_gene: TRBV4-3; CDR3nt: TGCGCCAGCAGCCAAGATCGAGGTCGGGCCCTCGGCTACACCTTC; CDR3aa: CASSQDRGRALGYTF
d_gene: -; j_gene: TRBJ2-5; abundance: medium-sized; v_gene: TRBV15; CDR3nt: TGTGCCACCAGCCTGGGCCGCGACGTTACCCAGTACTTC; CDR3aa: CATSLGRDVTQYF